This T cell receptor beta chain comes out of a study of identical twins. Overall study results and limits: Weaker excess sharing between twins was seen in beta out-of-frame sequences.

TCRdb fed the 5' RACE reads into MiXCR, producing one record per CDR3 protein. The table has roughly 480,000 distinct CDR3 sequences, 24% seen once. Trimming took 2 bases from V and 13 from J; bases not matched to a gene: 13. Germline V gives CDR1 WSHSY, CDR2 SAAADI. CDR3 length: 14 amino acids. This clonotype was seen only once. The antigen remains undetermined. This sample was shared with a second study, whose subject was T cells expressing NK-cell markers. In that study: Restriction of the sorted population to alpha-beta TCR T cells was achieved in several experiments with an anti-gamma-delta TCR antibody.

Sequencing was performed on CD4+ T cells sorted from blood. This sequence joins TRBV10-2 and TRBJ2-5; the match to TRBD2 covers 7 bases. The sequence came from a woman aged 18-29 years in good health. The CDR3 protein is CASSEPGLGNLGYF. In nucleotides, the CDR3 is TGCGCCAGCAGTGAGCCAGGACTAGGCAACCTGGGGTACTTC.